These 16 T cell receptor beta chains were sequenced from one sample in a study of Ad26.COV2.S vaccination and SARS-CoV-2 variants. Using immunoSEQ multiplex PCR, the repertoire was profiled, and TCRdb retains in-frame clones only, with some absent. The profile shows some 390,000 clones, about 85% of them singletons. Treatment here: roughly 20 received Ad26.COV2.S at low or high dose, single or two shots; several received placebo; per-sample allocation not given. Samples analyzed were those drawn on day 63 after the first vaccine or placebo injection. This sample comprised peripheral blood, obtained in a trial of Ad26.COV2.S vaccine versus placebo. The source of these receptors is a person between 18 and 65 years old who received the Ad26.COV2.S COVID-19 vaccine or a placebo.

V is TRBV19 and J is TRBJ1-1; D call uncertain. The CDR3 spans 16 residues. Trimming pared 4 bases from V and 6 bases from J, leaving 21 bases between. The germline V gene encodes CDR1 LNHDA and CDR2 SQIVND (reference sequence). The CDR3 DNA is TGTGCCAGTAGTACAACCGGCGCCTACGGTGGGGCTGAAGCTTTCTTT. This gives the protein CASSTTGAYGGAEAFF.

This sequence joins TRBV4-1 and TRBJ2-3; unclear D gene. The CDR3 sequence is 16 residues long. Germline V CDR1 and CDR2: MGHRA, YSYEKL. The V gene lost 1 base and the J gene lost 1 base, with 12 bases spanning the gap. CDR3 bases: TGCGCCAGCAGCCAAGGCCCTCTTAGGGGCACAGATACGCAGTATTTT. The encoded protein is CASSQGPLRGTDTQYF.

Here the CDR3 DNA reads TGTGCCACCAGGATCCGGGGGGGCTATGGCTACACCTTC. Translated, it gives CATRIRGGYGYTF. V and J are TRBV19 and TRBJ1-2; tentative D call: TRBD1 (5 bases). The CDR3 runs to 13 residues. CDR1 is LNHDA and CDR2 is SQIVND in the germline V gene (reference sequence). V was clipped by 10 bases and J by 4 bases, with 16 bases between them. The full variable domain, rest sourced from reference TRBV19 and TRBJ1-2, is DGGITQSPKYLFRKEGQNVTLSCEQNLNHDAMYWYRQDPGQGLRLIYYSQIVNDFQKGDIAEGYSVSREKKESFPLTVTSAQKNPTAFYLCATRIRGGYGYTFGSGTRLTVV.

The V and J genes are TRBV7-6 and TRBJ1-2, with D perhaps matching TRBD1 (6 bases). The CDR3 is made up of 15 amino acids. The germline V gene encodes CDR1 SGHVS and CDR2 FNYEAQ. Trimming left V 1 base short and J 5 bases short, with 14 bases between. The chain's CDR3 is CASSLVAGADYGYTF. The CDR3 nucleotides are TGTGCCAGCAGCTTAGTTGCAGGGGCGGATTATGGCTACACCTTC.

The V gene is TRBV18, the J gene TRBJ2-1, with 14 nucleotides matching TRBD2. V dropped 3 bases and J dropped 10; count of bases not matched to a gene: 11. The CDR3 loop spans 17 amino acids. CDR1 and CDR2 (germline): KGHSH, LQKENI. CDR3 in amino acids: CASSPRLTSGGAGEQFF. The CDR3 region has the DNA TGTGCCAGCTCACCCCGACTGACTAGCGGGGGGGCGGGGGAGCAGTTCTTC. Full variable domain (outside the CDR3, taken from reference TRBV18 and TRBJ2-1): NAGVMQNPRHLVRRRGQEARLRCSPMKGHSHVYWYRQLPEEGLKFMVYLQKENIIDESGMPKERFSAEFPKEGPSILRIQQVVRGDSAAYFCASSPRLTSGGAGEQFFGPGTRLTVL.

The J gene is TRBJ1-2, the V gene TRBV3-1 (or the pseudogene TRBV3-2); D perhaps matches TRBD1 (6 bases). Germline-derived CDR1 and CDR2 are LGHDT and YNNKEL (reference sequence). CDR3 size: 14 residues. The V end lost 6 bases, the J end lost 8 bases, and 19 bases lay between the germline ends. CDR3 DNA: TGTGCCAGCAGTCACGGTACAGGGACGGAGGGCTACACCTTC. It codes for CASSHGTGTEGYTF.

The gene calls are TRBV27 and TRBJ2-7, with D possibly called TRBD1 or TRBD2 (5 bases each). The germline V and J ends were trimmed by 6 bases and 2 bases, with 11 bases remaining between them. The germline gives CDR1 MNHEY, CDR2 SMNVEV (reference sequence). The CDR3 spans 13 residues. For the CDR3, the DNA is TGTGCCAGCAGCCCGGGACGCGCCTACGAGCAGTACTTC. It translates to CASSPGRAYEQYF.

V is TRBV10-3 and J is TRBJ1-1; D unclear. Germline V lookup: CDR1 ENHRY, CDR2 SYGVKD. V was trimmed by 6 bases and J by 3 bases, leaving 11 bases between them. The CDR3 is 13 residues long. CDR3 sequence (DNA): TGTGCCATCAGGGACCGCAGAGACACTGAAGCTTTCTTT. Translation gives CAIRDRRDTEAFF.

The rearrangement links TRBV5-5 to TRBJ1-1; D is unclear. This CDR3 spans 14 amino acids. V was shortened by 0 bases and J by 0 bases, with 6 bases between the two germline ends. Germline V gene data show CDR1 as SGHKS and CDR2 as YYEKEE (reference sequence). The CDR3 loop reads CASSLGSLNTEAFF. In DNA, the CDR3 is TGTGCCAGCAGCTTGGGCAGTCTGAACACTGAAGCTTTCTTT.

Of note for this clone: The identical CDR3 is also encoded by other nucleotide sequences in the sample. The rearrangement uses TRBV5-1 and TRBJ1-1; D unresolved. CDR1 is SGHRS and CDR2 is YFSETQ in the germline V gene. The V end lost 0 bases, the J end lost 2 bases, and 8 bases lay between the germline ends. The length of the CDR3 is 14 residues. Here the CDR3 DNA reads TGCGCCAGCAGCTTGGGAGGCGGCAACACTGAAGCTTTCTTT. Its protein is CASSLGGGNTEAFF.

This chain connects TRBV21-1 to TRBJ2-2; TRBD2, the D gene given by the table, was not confirmed from the DNA. TRBV21-1 is noted as a pseudogene. The CDR3 runs to 14 residues. The CDR3 reads CASNRRAVTGELFF. The CDR3 DNA reads TGTGCCAGCAACCGAAGAGCGGTCACCGGGGAGCTGTTTTTT.

This rearrangement joins TRBV3-1 (or the pseudogene TRBV3-2) to TRBJ2-5, with 8 positions matching TRBD2. The CDR3 length is 16 residues. V shed 4 bases, J shed 5 bases, and the junction held 12 bases outside the gene matches. Per germline, CDR1 LGHDT and CDR2 YNNKEL (reference sequence). The CDR3 spells CASSRIISGTAETQYF. CDR3 in DNA: TGTGCCAGCAGCCGTATAATTAGCGGGACGGCGGAGACCCAGTACTTC.

The chain combines TRBV5-1 with TRBJ1-5, with TRBD1 identical over 8 bases. Trimming cost V 7 bases and J 1 base; bases outside gene matches: 4. There are 14 residues in the CDR3. Germline loops: CDR1 SGHRS, CDR2 YFSETQ. CDR3 loop: CASSTGGSNQPQHF. The CDR3 nucleotides read TGCGCCAGCTCCACAGGGGGAAGCAATCAGCCCCAGCATTTT.

The V gene is TRBV3-1 (or the pseudogene TRBV3-2), the J gene TRBJ1-1; D is undetermined. Trimming took off 1 base at V and 0 bases at J, with 3 bases between the two ends. The CDR3 sequence is 13 residues long. Germline V gene lookup returns CDR1 LGHDT and CDR2 YNNKEL (reference sequence). The CDR3 nucleotides read TGTGCCAGCAGCCAAGTTTTGAACACTGAAGCTTTCTTT. Translating gives CASSQVLNTEAFF.

The V and J genes are TRBV9 and TRBJ1-3; D ambiguous. The CDR3 loop spans 16 amino acids. Trimming removed 4 bases at V and 0 bases at J, with 14 bases between. Germline-derived CDR1 and CDR2 are SGDLS and YYNGEE. The CDR3 spells CASSLTENLSGNTIYF. In DNA, the CDR3 is TGTGCCAGCAGCTTAACAGAGAATCTCTCTGGAAACACCATATATTTT.

The CDR3 spells CASSLGGGGETQYF. The CDR3 nucleotides are TGTGCCAGCAGCTTAGGCGGGGGAGGAGAGACCCAGTACTTC. The chain couples TRBV5-4 to TRBJ2-5, with TRBD2 identical over 7 bases. The CDR3 is made up of 14 amino acids. Trimming removed 2 bases from V and 4 bases from J; junction bases left unmatched: 5. Germline CDR1 is SGHNT and CDR2 is YYREEE (reference sequence).